Given below is one T cell receptor (beta chain) in context. The sample originates from a study of cytomegalovirus exposure and HLA in healthy donors. The CDR3 covers 14 residues. Germline CDR1 reads MNHNS; CDR2 reads SASEGT. V dropped 6 bases and J dropped 0 bases, with 11 bases sitting between them. Healthy bone marrow donors made up the donors. The PCR used 60 Vbeta and 13 Jbeta primers. The method was immunoSEQ multiplex PCR; TCRdb's version includes in-frame clones alone and lacks a portion of them. This sample's table has around 48,000 clones. The TCR sequence derives from a female donor in good health and CMV-seronegative. This sequence joins TRBV6-1 and TRBJ1-2, with D hard to call. The sample comprised PBMCs. This chain's CDR3 is CASRERRPNYGYTF. CDR3 nucleotide sequence: TGTGCCAGCAGGGAGCGGCGACCTAACTATGGCTACACCTTC.